The 23 T cell receptor beta chains listed next were all sequenced from one sample in a study of breast tumors, draining lymph nodes, adjacent tissues. From the multiplex PCR reads, TCRdb called clonotypes with MiXCR, one entry per CDR3 protein. The repertoire has 150,000 to 200,000 distinct CDR3 sequences, roughly 30% of them found once; the top ten carry about 3.9%. Breast cancer patients provided tissue from their axillary draining lymph nodes. Sequencing was performed on axillary lymph node tissue. The receptor set was obtained from a female donor with breast cancer. Some clones in this sample may be carry-over from other donors' samples.

The V and J genes are TRBV7-9 and TRBJ1-1; D remains unclear. Germline-derived CDR1 and CDR2 are SEHNR and FQNEAQ (reference sequence). Trimming took off 7 bases at V and 3 bases at J, with 9 bases between the two ends. This CDR3 contains 12 residues. CDR3 in amino acids: CASNPGDTEAFF. DNA for the CDR3: TGTGCCAGCAACCCTGGGGACACTGAAGCTTTCTTT.

The J gene is TRBJ2-3, the V gene TRBV20-1; 9 nucleotides match TRBD1. The V gene's germline CDR1 is DFQATT and CDR2 SNEGSKA (reference sequence). This CDR3 contains 16 residues. V gave up 4 bases and J gave up 4 bases; unmatched junction bases: 12. CDR3 in amino acids: CSATRSGTGRADTQYF. CDR3 coding DNA: TGCAGTGCTACGAGATCCGGGACAGGGAGGGCAGATACGCAGTATTTT.

CDR3 protein: CASSRRDTNSPLHF. The CDR3 DNA sequence: TGTGCCAGCAGCCGGAGGGACACTAATTCACCCCTCCACTTT. V usage is TRBV5-8 and J usage is TRBJ1-6, with D possibly matching TRBD1 (6 bases). CDR3 length: 14 residues. The germline V gene has CDR1 SGHTS and CDR2 YDEGEE. V lost 4 bases and J lost 6, with 11 bases in between.

This clonotype was seen at least ten times. J is TRBJ2-2 and V is TRBV6-6, with 7 bases matching TRBD1. The CDR3 length is 17 residues. CDR1 and CDR2 from the germline V gene are MNHNY and SVGAGI (reference sequence). Germline trimming cut 2 bases from V and 4 bases from J; bases unmatched to any gene: 10. CDR3 bases: TGTGCCAGCAGTTACGACGCCGTGACAGGGCTCACCGGGGAGCTGTTTTTT. Its protein is CASSYDAVTGLTGELFF.

For this clonotype: Without the conserved terminal phenylalanine or tryptophan, this CDR3 likely stems from a read error. The V call is TRBV7-8, the J call TRBJ1-1; no reliable D call. The CDR3 spans 17 residues. Looked up from germline, CDR1 is SGHVS and CDR2 is FQNEAQ. The germline V and J ends were trimmed by 1 base and 5 bases, with 20 bases remaining between them. CDR3 in amino acids: CASSLVREGPAKTEAFL. CDR3 nucleotide sequence: TGTGCCAGCAGCTTAGTGAGGGAAGGCCCCGCCAAGACTGAAGCTTTCCTT.

The chain uses TRBV6-4 and TRBJ2-7; 10 bases map to TRBD2. With 6 bases clipped from V and 8 bases from J, the junction kept 13 bases outside the gene matches. This CDR3 is built from 15 residues. Looked up from germline, CDR1 is MRHNA and CDR2 is SNTAGT. CDR3 bases: TGTGCCAGCAGCGAGGGACTAGCGAGGATTGGCAAGCAGTACTTC. It translates to CASSEGLARIGKQYF.

Of note for this clonotype: This may stem from a read error, because a much larger clone lies one nucleotide away. The chain uses TRBV12-3 or TRBV12-4 and TRBJ2-1; the match to TRBD2 covers 10 bases. This CDR3 is built from 16 residues. This chain's CDR3 is CASSLLLAGGYNEQVF. In DNA form, the CDR3 reads TGTGCCAGCAGTTTACTCTTAGCGGGAGGTTACAATGAGCAGGTCTTC.

This clonotype was seen at least ten times. The chain carries TRBV4-1 and TRBJ1-2; D gene uncertain. With 1 base removed from V and 8 bases from J, the gap between germline ends came to 20 bases. The CDR3 totals 16 residues. From germline, CDR1 is MGHRA and CDR2 YSYEKL. CDR3 region: CASSQVGGAPLLGYTF. DNA of the CDR3: TGCGCCAGCAGCCAAGTTGGCGGCGCTCCTTTGTTGGGCTACACCTTC.

The chain employs TRBV20-1 and TRBJ2-7; the match to TRBD2 covers 14 bases. V shed 5 bases, J shed 2 bases, and the junction held 2 bases outside the gene matches. From germline, CDR1 is DFQATT and CDR2 SNEGSKA (reference sequence). The length of the CDR3 is 14 residues. CDR3 sequence reads: CSAGLAGGPYEQYF. Here the CDR3 DNA reads TGCAGTGCTGGACTAGCGGGGGGCCCCTACGAGCAGTACTTC.

This clonotype was recorded many times. The chain carries TRBV20-1 and TRBJ2-3; 9 nucleotides line up with TRBD2. Germline V gene data show CDR1 as DFQATT and CDR2 as SNEGSKA (reference sequence). This CDR3 is 15 amino acids long. The V gene end was trimmed by 3 bases and the J gene end by 4 bases; junction bases not matched to a gene: 8. This CDR3 is CSARPLAGGPDTQYF. Written as DNA, the CDR3 is TGCAGTGCTAGGCCCTTGGCGGGGGGGCCAGATACGCAGTATTTT.

About this clonotype itself: A much larger clone sits a single nucleotide away, making a read error possible. The rearrangement uses TRBV20-1 and TRBJ2-1; D might be TRBD2 (6 bases). The CDR3 is 14 amino acids. The germline V gene has CDR1 DFQATT and CDR2 SNEGSKA (reference sequence). DNA for the CDR3: TGCAGTGCAATTGGACTAACGATCTACACTGAGCAGTTCTTC. Translating gives CSAIGLTIYTEQFF.

On this clonotype: The junction does not match germline at one end; this may be a read error. V is TRBV7-2 and J is TRBJ2-2; 7 bases are a match to TRBD2. This CDR3 comprises 15 residues. Germline V gene data show CDR1 as SGHTA and CDR2 as FQGNSA. The CDR3 loop is CASTPGLAVVGELSF. The CDR3 coding sequence is TGTGCCAGCACCCCTGGGCTAGCGGTGGTCGGGGAGCTGTCTTTC.

A single count supports this clonotype. Since a much larger clone is just one base distant, this may be a read error. The chain couples TRBV6-5 to TRBJ2-7; 8 bases map to TRBD1. The CDR3 runs 15 residues. V was pared by 6 bases and J by 3 bases, with 10 bases of the junction left unmatched. CDR1 and CDR2 (germline): MNHEY, SVGAGI. This CDR3 is CASSAGTGRLYEQYF. CDR3 coding DNA: TGTGCCAGCAGCGCCGGGACAGGACGGCTCTACGAGCAGTACTTC.

This clonotype was observed at least ten times. The chain uses TRBV27 and TRBJ1-6; no firm D call. V shed 2 bases and J shed 9 bases, with 20 bases lying between them. Germline-derived CDR1 and CDR2 are MNHEY and SMNVEV (reference sequence). The CDR3 totals 17 residues. The CDR3: CASSLRGLLRALSPLHF. The CDR3, as DNA: TGTGCCAGCAGTTTACGAGGCCTCCTTAGGGCGCTTTCACCCCTCCACTTT.

This clonotype has at least ten counts. The chain combines TRBV25-1 with TRBJ1-2; TRBD1 aligns across 7 bases. Germline values: CDR1 MGHDK, CDR2 SYGVNS. The V and J ends lost 4 bases and 2 bases, in that order; junction bases with no gene match: 7. The CDR3 loop spans 15 amino acids. This chain's CDR3 is CASSGQTGPNYGYTF. In nucleotides, the CDR3 is TGTGCCAGCAGTGGGCAGACAGGGCCGAACTATGGCTACACCTTC.

This clonotype was detected many times. The chain couples TRBV6-5 to TRBJ1-2; no reliable D call. The CDR3 has 12 residues. Germline values: CDR1 MNHEY, CDR2 SVGAGI. V lost 6 bases to trimming and J lost 2 bases, with 7 bases between them. The CDR3 protein is CASSPGNYGYTF. The CDR3 DNA sequence: TGTGCCAGCAGCCCTGGGAACTATGGCTACACCTTC.

In the case of this clonotype: Since a much larger clone is just one base distant, this may be a read error. The conserved final phenylalanine or tryptophan is absent from the CDR3, which likely points to a read error. The V and J genes are TRBV4-1 and TRBJ2-1; D is unresolved. CDR1 and CDR2 from the germline V gene are MGHRA and YSYEKL. The CDR3 contains 13 residues. The ends were cut back, 2 bases at V and 9 bases at J, with 11 bases in the middle. Here the CDR3 reads CASSQILRSEQFS. The CDR3 bases are TGCGCCAGCAGCCAAATCTTAAGGAGTGAGCAGTTCTCC.

This clonotype turned up a few times. The rearrangement joins TRBV18 to TRBJ2-1; 9 positions match TRBD2. Looked up from germline, CDR1 is KGHSH and CDR2 is LQKENI. V lost 0 bases and J lost 7; bases outside the gene matches: 4. The CDR3 loop spans 15 amino acids. The CDR3 loop is CASSPPSGSSNEQFF. The CDR3 DNA sequence: TGTGCCAGCTCACCACCTAGCGGGAGTTCTAATGAGCAGTTCTTC.

Ten or more counts support this clonotype. The V and J genes are TRBV20-1 and TRBJ2-2, with TRBD2 identical over 10 bases. The CDR3 has 15 amino acids. Germline V gene lookup returns CDR1 DFQATT and CDR2 SNEGSKA (reference sequence). The trim removed 1 base at V and 3 bases at J, leaving 2 bases unmatched. The CDR3 bases are TGCAGTGCTAGAGTAGCGGGAGGATACACCGGGGAGCTGTTTTTT. Translated: CSARVAGGYTGELFF.

The rearrangement uses TRBV29-1 and TRBJ2-1; 12 positions match TRBD2. V dropped 7 bases and J dropped 3; count of bases not matched to a gene: 7. CDR1 is SQVTM and CDR2 is ANQGSEA in the germline V gene. The CDR3 extends over 15 amino acids. The CDR3 protein is CSAGVTSGSYNEQFF. Written as DNA, the CDR3 is TGCAGCGCCGGGGTGACTAGCGGGAGCTACAATGAGCAGTTCTTC.

There are many counts of this clonotype. The V call is TRBV20-1, the J call TRBJ2-1, with 8 bases lining up with TRBD2. The V gene end was trimmed by 6 bases and the J gene end by 7 bases; junction bases not matched to a gene: 8. CDR1 DFQATT and CDR2 SNEGSKA come from the germline V gene (reference sequence). The CDR3 is made up of 13 amino acids. The CDR3 loop is CSAPFTSGNEQFF. The CDR3 DNA is TGCAGTGCCCCTTTTACTAGCGGTAATGAGCAGTTCTTC.

This clonotype appeared many times. The V gene is TRBV20-1, the J gene TRBJ2-1, with a tentative D call TRBD2 (5 bases). The CDR3 runs 16 residues. CDR1 and CDR2 (germline): DFQATT, SNEGSKA (reference sequence). The germline V and J ends were trimmed by 0 bases and 2 bases, with 14 bases remaining between them. This CDR3 is CSARDQGGWTYNEQFF. Here the CDR3 DNA reads TGCAGTGCTAGAGATCAAGGCGGGTGGACCTACAATGAGCAGTTCTTC.

This clonotype was recorded at least ten times. The chain combines TRBV4-1 with TRBJ2-7; maybe TRBD2 (7 bases). The CDR3 totals 15 residues. The V end lost 4 bases, the J end lost 2 bases, and 15 bases lay between the germline ends. The V gene's germline CDR1 is MGHRA and CDR2 YSYEKL. The CDR3, as DNA: TGCGCCAGCAGCCTAGGGGGGGTAAATACCTACGAGCAGTACTTC. It codes for CASSLGGVNTYEQYF.